The present TCR beta chain was sequenced within a study of molecular identifiers for immune sequencing clone quantification. The CDR3 covers 13 residues. V was shortened by 3 bases and J by 4 bases, with 9 bases between the two germline ends. In this sample, this clonotype turned up a few times. TCRdb reprocessed the PCR reads with MiXCR, giving one entry per CDR3 protein. Among 600,000 to 650,000 distinct CDR3 sequences listed, 15% to 20% were seen once. The specimen sequenced was naive CD8+ T cells from blood, with Jurkat cell RNA spiked in. Subset indicated: FACS-sorted CD8+CD4-CCR7+CD45RA+ naive T cells. This TCR came from a human donor in good health. Some libraries in this study had Jurkat cell RNA spiked in. The genes are TRBV12-3 or TRBV12-4 and TRBJ2-5; D possibly corresponds to TRBD2 (6 bases). This CDR3 reads CASSFWRGETQYF. The CDR3 DNA follows: TGTGCCAGCAGTTTTTGGAGGGGAGAGACCCAGTACTTC.